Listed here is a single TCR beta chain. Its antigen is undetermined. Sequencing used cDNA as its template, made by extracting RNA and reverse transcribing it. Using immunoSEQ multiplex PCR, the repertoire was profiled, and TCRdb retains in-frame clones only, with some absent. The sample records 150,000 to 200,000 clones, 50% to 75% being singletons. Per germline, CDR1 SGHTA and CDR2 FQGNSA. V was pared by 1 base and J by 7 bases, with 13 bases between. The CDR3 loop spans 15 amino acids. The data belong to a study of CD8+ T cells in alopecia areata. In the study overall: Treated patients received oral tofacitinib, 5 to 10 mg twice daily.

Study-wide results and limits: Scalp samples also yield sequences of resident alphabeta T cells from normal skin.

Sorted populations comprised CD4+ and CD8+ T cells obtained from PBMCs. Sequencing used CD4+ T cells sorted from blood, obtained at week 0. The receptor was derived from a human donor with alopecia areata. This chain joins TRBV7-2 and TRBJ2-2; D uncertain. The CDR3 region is CASSLGLGSDGELFF. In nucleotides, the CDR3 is TGTGCCAGCAGCTTAGGGCTAGGAAGTGACGGGGAGCTGTTTTTT.